Following are 32 T cell receptor beta chains from one sample sequenced in a study of cytotoxic CD8 clonotypes in ibrutinib-treated CLL. Clones were sequenced by immunoSEQ multiplex PCR, and TCRdb holds only the in-frame ones, with some missing. The profile shows hundreds of thousands of clones, under 75% of them singletons. The starting material was PBMCs, obtained after 24 months of ibrutinib treatment. The receptor set was obtained from a human donor with chronic lymphocytic leukemia.

This clone has just a few counts. The chain combines TRBV27 with TRBJ2-7; a possible D gene is TRBD2 (5 bases). This CDR3 is built from 13 residues. V lost 7 bases, J lost 2 bases, and 12 bases lay in between. The germline CDR1 and CDR2 sequences are MNHEY and SMNVEV (reference sequence). CDR3: CASMAGLTYEQYF. For the CDR3, the DNA is TGTGCCAGCATGGCGGGCCTCACCTACGAGCAGTACTTC.

V is TRBV28 and J is TRBJ1-4; D unclear. Between the trimmed V and J ends, which lost 7 bases and 0 bases, there was a span of 6 bases. Germline loops: CDR1 MDHEN, CDR2 SYDVKM. This CDR3 region has 13 residues. The CDR3 sequence: CASTGATNEKLFF. In DNA, the CDR3 is TGTGCCAGCACGGGAGCAACTAATGAAAAACTGTTTTTT.

This sequence joins TRBV11-3 and TRBJ2-1, with D tentatively TRBD2 (6 bases). CDR1 SGHNT and CDR2 YENEEA come from the germline V gene. V was cut by 5 bases and J by 10 bases, with 9 bases left in between. This CDR3 region has 11 residues. This CDR3 reads CASSRDSEQFF. DNA of the CDR3: TGTGCCAGCAGCCGGGACTCGGAGCAGTTCTTC. Combining the CDR3 with reference TRBV11-3 and TRBJ2-1 gives the whole variable domain EAGVVQSPRYKIIEKKQPVAFWCNPISGHNTLYWYLQNLGQGPELLIRYENEEAVDDSQLPKDRFSAERLKGVDSTLKIQPAELGDSAVYLCASSRDSEQFFGPGTRLTVL.

The gene calls are TRBV7-8 and TRBJ1-1; 11 bases are a match to TRBD1. The V and J ends lost 5 bases and 3 bases, in that order; junction bases with no gene match: 11. Germline V gives CDR1 SGHVS, CDR2 FQNEAQ. This CDR3 region has 17 residues. CDR3 sequence reads: CASSPVGQGARDTEAFF. The CDR3 DNA reads as TGTGCCAGCAGCCCCGTAGGACAGGGGGCGAGGGACACTGAAGCTTTCTTT.

The V gene is TRBV4-2, the J gene TRBJ1-5; tentative D call: TRBD1 (5 bases). V was pared by 4 bases and J by 5 bases, with 12 bases between. The germline V gene has CDR1 LGHNA and CDR2 YNFKEQ. This CDR3 comprises 14 residues. The CDR3 coding sequence is TGTGCCAGCAGCCCGACTTTGGGGGATCAGCCCCAGCATTTT. Translating it yields CASSPTLGDQPQHF.

The genes are TRBV28 and TRBJ2-3, with TRBD1 matching 7 bases. The trim removed 6 bases at V and 6 bases at J, leaving 3 bases unmatched. Germline V gene lookup returns CDR1 MDHEN and CDR2 SYDVKM. The CDR3 loop spans 12 amino acids. CDR3 DNA sequence: TGTGCCAGCAGACAGGGGTTCGATACGCAGTATTTT. It is translated as CASRQGFDTQYF.

This chain joins TRBV7-9 and TRBJ2-5; the match to TRBD1 covers 7 bases. Germline V gene lookup returns CDR1 SEHNR and CDR2 FQNEAQ (reference sequence). Trimming at V came to 3 bases and at J to 2 bases, leaving 12 bases not matched to a gene. The length of the CDR3 is 17 residues. For the CDR3, the DNA is TGTGCCAGCAGCTTCCGACAGGGTTCCCCCTGGCAAGAGACCCAGTACTTC. It is translated as CASSFRQGSPWQETQYF.

The chain combines TRBV5-1 with TRBJ2-6, with TRBD2 matching over 8 bases. CDR3 length equals 18 residues. V was pared by 5 bases and J by 1 base, with 11 bases of the junction left unmatched. Germline CDR1 SGHRS, CDR2 YFSETQ. CDR3 in DNA: TGCGCCAGCAGACCTACTAGCGGTTCTTTGTCTGGGGCCAACGTCCTGACTTTC. Its translation is CASRPTSGSLSGANVLTF.

The V gene is TRBV2, the J gene TRBJ2-1; 12 positions match TRBD1. The CDR3 has 15 residues. Germline trimming cut 3 bases from V and 7 bases from J; bases unmatched to any gene: 4. Germline V CDR1 and CDR2: SNHLY, FYNNEI. CDR3 nucleotide sequence: TGTGCCAGCAGTGAGGGACAGGGGGCTTTGAATGAGCAGTTCTTC. Encoded protein: CASSEGQGALNEQFF.

The chain links TRBV7-9 to TRBJ1-2, with D uncertain. The V end lost 1 base, the J end lost 8 bases, and 14 bases lay between the germline ends. The germline V gene encodes CDR1 SEHNR and CDR2 FQNEAQ (reference sequence). The CDR3 length is 14 residues. The CDR3 region is CASSLERGGLGYTF. The CDR3 DNA sequence: TGTGCCAGCAGCTTAGAAAGAGGCGGCTTGGGCTACACCTTC. Combining the CDR3 with reference TRBV7-9 and TRBJ1-2 gives the whole variable domain DTGVSQNPRHKITKRGQNVTFRCDPISEHNRLYWYRQTLGQGPEFLTYFQNEAQLEKSRLLSDRFSAERPKGSFSTLEIQRTEQGDSAMYLCASSLERGGLGYTFGSGTRLTVV.

This clone was detected only a few times. The chain recombines TRBV30 with TRBJ2-7, with 9 bases lining up with TRBD2. CDR1 is GTSNPN and CDR2 is SVGIG in the germline V gene (reference sequence). With 2 bases clipped from V and 6 bases from J, the junction kept 5 bases outside the gene matches. The CDR3 spans 13 residues. CDR3 DNA: TGTGCCTGGAGTATAGCGGGAGTGGTCGAGCAGTACTTC. This gives the protein CAWSIAGVVEQYF.

CDR3 nucleotides: TGTGCCAGCAGCTTTGGAAGTGGCTACACCTTC. This sequence encodes CASSFGSGYTF. The chain recombines TRBV5-5 with TRBJ1-2; no reliable D call. There are 11 residues in the CDR3. Germline CDR1 reads SGHKS; CDR2 reads YYEKEE (reference sequence). V was shortened by 2 bases and J by 7 bases, with 6 bases between the two germline ends.

There are a few counts of this clone. The chain employs TRBV19 and TRBJ2-7; a weak D match, TRBD1 (6 bases). The CDR3 runs 14 residues. V lost 7 bases, J lost 6 bases, and 19 bases lay in between. From germline, CDR1 is LNHDA and CDR2 SQIVND (reference sequence). CDR3 nucleotides: TGTGCCAGTACCGCGACAGGACCGTCTGGCGAGCAGTACTTC. It encodes CASTATGPSGEQYF.

The chain is built from TRBV30 and TRBJ2-2, with D hard to call. Trimming took off 4 bases at V and 4 bases at J, with 13 bases between the two ends. The CDR3 consists of 14 residues. The germline gives CDR1 GTSNPN, CDR2 SVGIG (reference sequence). The CDR3 reads CAWTGYSGTGELFF. CDR3 DNA: TGTGCCTGGACCGGCTATTCTGGCACCGGGGAGCTGTTTTTT.

The V call is TRBV18, the J call TRBJ2-7; 8 bases fit TRBD2. The CDR3 extends over 14 amino acids. The J segment lost 5 bases and the V segment lost 6 bases, leaving 9 bases of the junction unmatched. In germline, CDR1 is KGHSH, CDR2 LQKENI. This CDR3 reads CASSKSGSGNEQYF. In DNA form, the CDR3 reads TGTGCCAGCTCCAAAAGCGGGAGTGGTAACGAGCAGTACTTC. The full variable domain, rest sourced from reference TRBV18 and TRBJ2-7, is NAGVMQNPRHLVRRRGQEARLRCSPMKGHSHVYWYRQLPEEGLKFMVYLQKENIIDESGMPKERFSAEFPKEGPSILRIQQVVRGDSAAYFCASSKSGSGNEQYFGPGTRLTVT.

This clone turned up a few times. The chain employs TRBV30 and TRBJ1-2, with a possible D match to TRBD1 (5 bases). V was pared by 4 bases and J by 4 bases, with 10 bases between. This CDR3 region has 12 residues. Germline values: CDR1 GTSNPN, CDR2 SVGIG (reference sequence). The CDR3: CAWNQGTYGYTF. The DNA for the CDR3 is TGTGCCTGGAACCAGGGCACCTATGGCTACACCTTC.

The chain has TRBV30 and TRBJ2-6; D not resolved. Per the germline V gene, CDR1 is GTSNPN and CDR2 is SVGIG (reference sequence). V lost 6 bases to trimming and J lost 0 bases, with 3 bases between them. This CDR3 spans 12 amino acids. The CDR3: CACHSGANVLTF. Here the CDR3 DNA reads TGTGCCTGCCACTCTGGGGCCAACGTCCTGACTTTC.

This clone was observed a handful of times. The rearrangement uses TRBV6-6 and TRBJ1-5, with 7 bases that match TRBD1. J lost 4 bases, V lost 6 bases, and 6 bases had no gene match. The CDR3 loop spans 14 amino acids. CDR1 is MNHNY and CDR2 is SVGAGI in the germline V gene (reference sequence). The CDR3 loop reads CASSSTGWNQPQHF. Here the CDR3 DNA reads TGTGCCAGCAGCTCGACAGGGTGGAATCAGCCCCAGCATTTT.

This clone was observed once. The chain links TRBV29-1 to TRBJ1-1, with a tentative D call TRBD1 (6 bases). This CDR3 contains 13 residues. The germline gives CDR1 SQVTM, CDR2 ANQGSEA. The CDR3 loop is CGGAVSESTEAFF. CDR3 in DNA: TGCGGGGGCGCGGTGAGTGAGTCCACTGAAGCTTTCTTT.

The CDR3 sequence is CASSPGVAGGLRDEQFF. CDR3 DNA: TGTGCCAGCAGCCCTGGGGTAGCGGGAGGCTTGAGGGATGAGCAGTTCTTC. This chain uses TRBV7-9 with TRBJ2-1, with 10 bases lining up with TRBD2. This CDR3 contains 17 residues. V shed 5 bases, J shed 8 bases, and the junction held 15 bases outside the gene matches. From germline, CDR1 is SEHNR and CDR2 FQNEAQ (reference sequence).

This clone occurred a few times. This rearrangement joins TRBV30 to TRBJ1-2; D gene unclear. The germline CDR1 and CDR2 sequences are GTSNPN and SVGIG (reference sequence). The V end was cut by 0 bases, the J end by 3 bases, with 8 bases between. The CDR3 extends over 13 amino acids. In nucleotides, the CDR3 is TGTGCCTGGAGTGTGGCGGCTCACTATGGCTACACCTTC. Residues: CAWSVAAHYGYTF.

About this clone itself: Its ends do not fully match the called genes, so a read error is possible. This chain joins TRBV5-1 and TRBJ2-1, with D uncertain. This CDR3 contains 11 residues. In germline, CDR1 is SGHRS, CDR2 YFSETQ. CDR3 in amino acids: CASSFESAPVF. CDR3 nucleotide sequence: TGCGCCAGCAGCTTTGAATCCGCTCCCGTCTTC. Full variable domain (outside the CDR3, taken from reference TRBV5-1 and TRBJ2-1): KAGVTQTPRYLIKTRGQQVTLSCSPISGHRSVSWYQQTPGQGLQFLFEYFSETQRNKGNFPGRFSGRQFSNSRSEMNVSTLELGDSALYLCASSFESAPVFGPGTRLTVL.

The chain joins TRBV29-1 to TRBJ1-1, with D maybe TRBD1 (5 bases). Germline V gives CDR1 SQVTM, CDR2 ANQGSEA. There are 15 residues in the CDR3. Trimming took 7 bases from V and 0 from J, leaving 18 bases between them. This chain's CDR3 is CSARDGGFMNTEAFF. The CDR3 DNA sequence: TGCAGCGCACGAGACGGGGGTTTCATGAACACTGAAGCTTTCTTT.

The chain joins TRBV6-4 to TRBJ1-5, with D perhaps TRBD1 (5 bases). The CDR3 contains 13 residues. Between the trimmed V and J ends, which lost 4 bases and 7 bases, there was a span of 11 bases. CDR1 is MRHNA, CDR2 SNTAGT, per germline. The CDR3 DNA is TGTGCCAGCAGTGTGGGGGGTGGACAGCCCCAGCATTTT. Its translation: CASSVGGGQPQHF.

The V gene is TRBV19, the J gene TRBJ2-4; a possible D gene is TRBD2 (6 bases). The CDR3 is 16 residues long. Germline CDR1 reads LNHDA; CDR2 reads SQIVND (reference sequence). The germline V and J ends were trimmed by 8 bases and 3 bases, with 20 bases remaining between them. The CDR3 nucleotides are TGTGCCAGTCGAATCAGTGCACGCGGGGTCAAAAACATTCAGTACTTC. This gives the protein CASRISARGVKNIQYF.

The V gene is TRBV29-1, the J gene TRBJ2-2; D is possibly TRBD1 (6 bases). There are 14 residues in the CDR3. Per the germline V gene, CDR1 is SQVTM and CDR2 is ANQGSEA. The V gene lost 7 bases and the J gene lost 4 bases, with 16 bases spanning the gap. The DNA for the CDR3 is TGCAGCGGACAGGAAGTATTGGGCACCGGGGAGCTGTTTTTT. Its protein is CSGQEVLGTGELFF.

The rearrangement joins TRBV4-1 to TRBJ2-1, with 9 bases matching TRBD2. The CDR3 is 15 residues long. The trim removed 0 bases at V and 8 bases at J, leaving 5 bases unmatched. In germline, CDR1 is MGHRA, CDR2 YSYEKL. For the CDR3, the DNA is TGCGCCAGCAGCCAAGAAAGAGCGGGAGGCGATGAGCAGTTCTTC. Encoded protein: CASSQERAGGDEQFF.

V and J are TRBV7-9 and TRBJ2-7; TRBD2 matches at 8 bases. Germline assignment: CDR1 SEHNR and CDR2 FQNEAQ (reference sequence). The CDR3 sequence is 14 residues long. Losses at the gene ends were 4 bases for V and 3 bases for J; bases not matched to a gene: 5. This CDR3 is CASSSRGGSYEQYF. For the CDR3, the DNA is TGTGCCAGCAGCTCCCGCGGGGGGAGCTACGAGCAGTACTTC.

J is TRBJ2-3 and V is TRBV19; 8 nucleotides agree with TRBD1. V shed 4 bases and J 2 bases; nucleotides not matched to a gene: 2. Germline V gene lookup returns CDR1 LNHDA and CDR2 SQIVND (reference sequence). This CDR3 has 14 amino acids. The CDR3 DNA sequence: TGTGCCAGTAGTAGGACAGGGTACACAGATACGCAGTATTTT. Protein sequence: CASSRTGYTDTQYF.

This chain uses TRBV14 with TRBJ2-7; D tentatively fits TRBD1 or TRBD2 (5 bases each). V dropped 1 base and J dropped 6 bases, with 13 bases sitting between them. The germline gives CDR1 SGHDN, CDR2 FVKESK. This CDR3 has 14 amino acids. This CDR3 reads CASSQGGVLGEQYF. The CDR3 DNA reads TGTGCCAGCAGCCAAGGAGGGGTTTTGGGCGAGCAGTACTTC.

This clone has just a few counts. V usage is TRBV27 and J usage is TRBJ2-7, with 7 bases aligning to TRBD2. The CDR3 consists of 14 residues. Trimming removed 3 bases from V and 10 bases from J; junction bases left unmatched: 12. Germline-derived CDR1 and CDR2 are MNHEY and SMNVEV (reference sequence). The chain's CDR3 is CASSFEGGSNRQYF. The CDR3 region has the DNA TGTGCCAGCAGTTTCGAGGGAGGGTCCAACCGACAGTACTTC.

The V and J genes are TRBV21-1 and TRBJ2-1; the table's D call, TRBD2, was not checked against the DNA. TRBV21-1 is a recognized pseudogene. CDR3 length: 20 amino acids. DNA of the CDR3: TGTGCCAGCAGCAAAGGCTCAGAAAAGCGGGAGAGGATCACCTACAATGAGCAGTTCTTC. It codes for CASSKGSEKRERITYNEQFF.